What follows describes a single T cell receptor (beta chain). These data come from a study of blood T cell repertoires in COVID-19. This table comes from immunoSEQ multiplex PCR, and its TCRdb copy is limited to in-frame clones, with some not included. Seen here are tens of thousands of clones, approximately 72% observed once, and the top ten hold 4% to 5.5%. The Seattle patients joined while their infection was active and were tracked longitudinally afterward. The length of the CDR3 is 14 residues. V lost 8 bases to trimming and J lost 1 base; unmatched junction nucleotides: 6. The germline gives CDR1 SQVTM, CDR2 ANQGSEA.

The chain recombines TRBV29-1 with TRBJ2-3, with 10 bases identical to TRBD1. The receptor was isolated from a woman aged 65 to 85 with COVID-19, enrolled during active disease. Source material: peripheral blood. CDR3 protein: CSTWDRGGTDTQYF. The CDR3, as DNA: TGCAGCACCTGGGACAGGGGAGGCACAGATACGCAGTATTTT.